Following are 24 T cell receptor beta chains from one sample sequenced in a study of control samples from healthy donors and cancer patients. TCRdb keeps only in-frame clones here, not all; method: immunoSEQ multiplex PCR. In the table there are roughly 58,000 clones, around 87% of which are singletons. Specimen: PBMCs. The source of these receptors is a woman aged 55-75 years with lung cancer.

J is TRBJ2-2 and V is TRBV5-4; the match to TRBD2 covers 10 bases. Germline CDR1 and CDR2: SGHNT and YYREEE (reference sequence). V lost 2 bases to trimming and J lost 3 bases; unmatched junction nucleotides: 10. The CDR3 is 18 amino acids. Here the CDR3 DNA reads TGTGCCAGCAGCTTTGTCCCCGGGACTAGCGACCACACCGGGGAGCTGTTTTTT. It is translated as CASSFVPGTSDHTGELFF.

The chain carries TRBV29-1 and TRBJ1-1, with TRBD1 as a possible D gene (5 bases). V lost 4 bases and J lost 3, with 12 bases in between. The CDR3 totals 13 residues. CDR1 is SQVTM and CDR2 is ANQGSEA in the germline V gene. DNA of the CDR3: TGCAGCGTTGGAGGGTACAGGCACACTGAAGCTTTCTTT. It encodes CSVGGYRHTEAFF.

This clone showed up just once. J is TRBJ1-5 and V is TRBV5-6; TRBD1 aligns across 9 bases. Germline CDR1 and CDR2: SGHDT and YYEEEE. The CDR3 length is 16 residues. With V trimmed by 0 bases and J by 5 bases, 6 bases remained unmatched. The DNA of the CDR3 is TGTGCCAGCAGCTTGGGTGGGACAGGGATCGATCAGCCCCAGCATTTT. This translates into CASSLGGTGIDQPQHF.

CDR3 region: CASSQVSETEAFF. The CDR3 DNA reads as TGTGCCAGCAGCCAAGTCAGTGAAACTGAAGCTTTCTTT. The V and J genes are TRBV3-1 (or the pseudogene TRBV3-2) and TRBJ1-1; D ambiguous. Germline loops: CDR1 LGHDT, CDR2 YNNKEL (reference sequence). V lost 1 base, J lost 5 bases, and 8 bases lay in between. This CDR3 contains 13 residues.

The chain combines TRBV10-3 with TRBJ2-1; D may be TRBD1 (6 bases). Germline CDR1 is ENHRY and CDR2 is SYGVKD. The V gene lost 6 bases and the J gene lost 0 bases, with 9 bases spanning the gap. This CDR3 is built from 14 residues. CDR3 DNA: TGTGCCATCAGAGGACAGAACTCCTACAATGAGCAGTTCTTC. This translates into CAIRGQNSYNEQFF.

J is TRBJ1-5 and V is TRBV10-2; D unclear. Trimming removed 2 bases from V and 1 base from J, with 9 bases in between. CDR1 and CDR2 from the germline V gene are WSHSY and SAAADI. CDR3 length: 15 residues. The CDR3 loop reads CASSEASRSNQPQHF. In DNA form, the CDR3 reads TGCGCCAGCAGTGAGGCGTCGAGAAGCAATCAGCCCCAGCATTTT.

The rearrangement links TRBV11-2 to TRBJ2-7; D may be TRBD2 (5 bases). Germline CDR1 and CDR2: SGHAT and FQNNGV. V lost 1 base, J lost 3 bases, and 13 bases lay in between. The length of the CDR3 is 15 residues. For the CDR3, the DNA is TGTGCCAGCAGCTTAGGGCTGGGAGAGGGCTACGAGCAGTACTTC. The encoded protein is CASSLGLGEGYEQYF.

The chain uses TRBV7-9 and TRBJ2-2; 8 bases are shared with TRBD2. CDR1 is SEHNR and CDR2 is FQNEAQ in the germline V gene (reference sequence). CDR3 length equals 16 residues. Trimming cost V 5 bases and J 3 bases; bases outside gene matches: 8. The CDR3 region is CASSHIAGIDTGELFF. The CDR3 region has the DNA TGTGCCAGCAGCCATATAGCGGGGATCGACACCGGGGAGCTGTTTTTT.

The chain recombines TRBV7-6 with TRBJ2-7; 13 bases fit TRBD2. Germline V lookup: CDR1 SGHVS, CDR2 FNYEAQ. V lost 0 bases, J lost 2 bases, and 7 bases stayed unmatched. The CDR3 covers 18 residues. This CDR3 reads CASSLATSGRRVPYEQYF. In DNA form, the CDR3 reads TGTGCCAGCAGCTTAGCGACTAGCGGGAGGCGGGTCCCCTACGAGCAGTACTTC.

The J gene is TRBJ2-3, the V gene TRBV14; D gene ambiguous. The CDR3 length is 15 residues. Germline CDR1 SGHDN, CDR2 FVKESK. V was trimmed by 3 bases and J by 1 base, leaving 11 bases between them. CDR3 region: CASSQLPFGTDTQYF. Here the CDR3 DNA reads TGTGCCAGCAGCCAGCTCCCATTCGGCACAGATACGCAGTATTTT.

J is TRBJ1-1 and V is TRBV3-1 (or the pseudogene TRBV3-2); D unclear. V lost 4 bases to trimming and J lost 1 base, with 7 bases between them. This CDR3 comprises 13 residues. CDR1 is LGHDT and CDR2 is YNNKEL in the germline V gene (reference sequence). The CDR3 DNA is TGTGCCAGCAGCCGCACCCGGAACACTGAAGCTTTCTTT. This sequence encodes CASSRTRNTEAFF.

This sequence joins TRBV15 and TRBJ1-2; D ambiguous. Per germline, CDR1 LNHNV and CDR2 YYDKDF (reference sequence). Trimming pared 0 bases from V and 8 bases from J, leaving 10 bases between. The CDR3 length is 13 residues. Written as DNA, the CDR3 is TGTGCCACCAGCAGAGATCGTACATCCGGCTACACCTTC. Its protein is CATSRDRTSGYTF.

J is TRBJ2-1 and V is TRBV3-1 (or the pseudogene TRBV3-2), with 12 bases fitting TRBD2. The CDR3 sequence is 15 residues long. Per germline, CDR1 LGHDT and CDR2 YNNKEL (reference sequence). V was clipped by 5 bases and J by 4 bases; unmatched bases: 3. The CDR3 region is CASSMTSGGYNEQFF. The CDR3 bases are TGTGCCAGCAGCATGACTAGCGGGGGATACAATGAGCAGTTCTTC.

V gene TRBV10-1 combines with J gene TRBJ1-1; D remains unclear. The CDR3 contains 12 residues. Germline CDR1 is WNHNN and CDR2 is SYGVQD (reference sequence). With 2 bases removed from V and 12 bases from J, the gap between germline ends came to 13 bases. CDR3 in amino acids: CASSEGRQPTFF. The CDR3 DNA reads TGCGCCAGCAGTGAGGGTCGCCAACCAACTTTCTTT.

The rearrangement links TRBV7-3 to TRBJ2-2; D possibly uses TRBD1 or TRBD2 (5 bases each). There are 16 residues in the CDR3. The V and J ends lost 0 bases and 3 bases respectively, with 11 bases between them. CDR1 and CDR2 from the germline V gene are SGHTA and FQGTGA. The CDR3 is CASSLTGGADTGELFF. The CDR3 DNA reads TGTGCCAGCAGCTTAACTGGGGGAGCGGACACCGGGGAGCTGTTTTTT.

CDR3 sequence reads: CASSYEWEDTEAFF. CDR3 sequence (DNA): TGTGCCAGCAGTTACGAGTGGGAAGACACTGAAGCTTTCTTT. The chain combines TRBV6-5 with TRBJ1-1; D remains ambiguous. Germline V CDR1 and CDR2: MNHEY, SVGAGI. Trimming removed 2 bases from V and 3 bases from J, with 10 bases in between. The CDR3 runs 14 residues.

The chain couples TRBV12-3 or TRBV12-4 to TRBJ2-4; D remains ambiguous. The CDR3 contains 12 residues. V was clipped by 5 bases and J by 6 bases, with 8 bases between them. CDR3 protein: CASSPTRNIQYF. CDR3 nucleotides: TGTGCCAGCAGTCCTACACGAAACATTCAGTACTTC.

The chain is built from TRBV20-1 and TRBJ2-2, with 11 bases that match TRBD2. Germline V gene lookup returns CDR1 DFQATT and CDR2 SNEGSKA (reference sequence). The V segment lost 3 bases and the J segment 3 bases; nucleotides outside the gene matches: 21. The CDR3 totals 21 residues. The CDR3 DNA sequence: TGCAGTGCTAGTCCAAACCCCGGGACTAGCGGAGCCCACGGGGACACCGGGGAGCTGTTTTTT. It yields the protein CSASPNPGTSGAHGDTGELFF.

The CDR3 DNA is TGTGCCTGGAGTTTGGGGGCGAACACTGAAGCTTTCTTT. Translation gives CAWSLGANTEAFF. The V and J genes are TRBV30 and TRBJ1-1; perhaps TRBD1 as D (6 bases). Germline CDR1 is GTSNPN and CDR2 is SVGIG (reference sequence). The CDR3 covers 13 residues. V shed 2 bases and J shed 1 base, with 8 bases lying between them.

This clone appeared a single time. V and J are TRBV12-3 or TRBV12-4 and TRBJ2-1, with TRBD2 matching over 8 bases. The J segment lost 11 bases and the V segment lost 3 bases, leaving 6 bases of the junction unmatched. CDR3 length equals 13 residues. The CDR3 reads CASSFGGAQKQFF. The DNA for the CDR3 is TGTGCCAGCAGTTTCGGGGGGGCGCAGAAGCAGTTCTTC.

The chain has TRBV4-2 and TRBJ2-2, with 11 positions matching TRBD1. CDR1 is LGHNA and CDR2 is YNFKEQ in the germline V gene. After removal of 4 bases from V and 0 bases from J, the junction contained 1 base not matched to a gene. The length of the CDR3 is 16 residues. CDR3 DNA: TGTGCCAGCAGCCTGGGACAGGGGGCGAACACCGGGGAGCTGTTTTTT. Translated: CASSLGQGANTGELFF.

The chain uses TRBV11-2 and TRBJ1-6, with D tentatively TRBD1 (6 bases). V was cut by 6 bases and J by 7 bases, with 10 bases left in between. Germline assignment: CDR1 SGHAT and CDR2 FQNNGV. The CDR3 totals 13 residues. The CDR3 protein is CASSRTANSPLHF. The CDR3 coding sequence is TGTGCCAGCAGTCGGACAGCGAATTCACCCCTCCACTTT. Together with reference TRBV11-2 and TRBJ1-6, the CDR3 gives the full variable domain: EAGVAQSPRYKIIEKRQSVAFWCNPISGHATLYWYQQILGQGPKLLIQFQNNGVVDDSQLPKDRFSAERLKGVDSTLKIQPAKLEDSAVYLCASSRTANSPLHFGNGTRLTVT.

The chain recombines TRBV19 with TRBJ1-1; D is possibly TRBD1 (6 bases). Deletions cut 10 bases from V and 0 bases from J, with 18 bases between. Germline assignment: CDR1 LNHDA and CDR2 SQIVND (reference sequence). The CDR3 extends over 15 amino acids. CDR3 in amino acids: CATSGVAMVNTEAFF. The DNA for the CDR3 is TGTGCCACCTCAGGGGTGGCTATGGTGAACACTGAAGCTTTCTTT.

The chain combines TRBV28 with TRBJ2-7, with D perhaps given as TRBD1 or TRBD2 (5 bases each). The CDR3 spans 15 residues. The V end lost 6 bases, the J end lost 2 bases, and 17 bases lay between the germline ends. Germline values: CDR1 MDHEN, CDR2 SYDVKM. The CDR3 nucleotides read TGTGCCAGCAGCCCGACCGGGACGGCGACCTACGAGCAGTACTTC. Protein product: CASSPTGTATYEQYF.